This T cell receptor beta chain came from a study of shared clonotypes between healthy human individuals. V was clipped by 5 bases and J by 0 bases; unmatched bases: 3. In germline, CDR1 is SGHVS, CDR2 FNYEAQ. The CDR3 runs to 15 residues. TCRdb's copy holds only in-frame clones and misses some; the assay was immunoSEQ multiplex PCR. The sample contains roughly 770,000 clones, approximately 96% of which appear only once. Positive CCR7 selection of CD45RO-negative cells yielded the naive CD8 cells, and terminally differentiated effector memory CD45RA+ cells were excluded. Sequencing was carried out using naive CD8+ T cells sorted from blood. The rearrangement joins TRBV7-6 to TRBJ2-2; TRBD2 matches 7 bases. The clonotype comes from a man aged 25-45 years in good health. The CDR3 nucleotides read TGTGCCAGCAGCCGGACTAGATCGAACACCGGGGAGCTGTTTTTT. This translates into CASSRTRSNTGELFF.